A single sample gave rise to the 20 T cell receptor beta chains below, sequenced in a study of T cell repertoires in cytomegalovirus infection. Using its own MiXCR run on the reads, TCRdb lists one record per CDR3 protein. The table lists over 150,000 distinct CDR3 sequences, 14% of them singletons. The sample was PBMCs. Receptors originate from a human donor in good health (CMV status not recorded). Some clones in this sample may be carry-over from other donors' samples.

The chain carries TRBV7-9 and TRBJ2-1; D gene unclear. The germline V and J ends were trimmed by 3 bases and 4 bases, with 13 bases remaining between them. There are 15 residues in the CDR3. Per the germline V gene, CDR1 is SEHNR and CDR2 is FQNEAQ (reference sequence). The CDR3 sequence is CASSFGSVLYNEQFF. The CDR3 DNA reads as TGTGCCAGCAGCTTTGGATCCGTTTTATACAATGAGCAGTTCTTC.

This clonotype appeared many times. The rearrangement joins TRBV7-2 to TRBJ2-2; no clear D gene. The germline V gene has CDR1 SGHTA and CDR2 FQGNSA. V gave up 4 bases and J gave up 0 bases, with 12 bases separating them. The CDR3 consists of 16 residues. The CDR3 coding sequence is TGTGCCAGCAGCTCGAGAGCGCTAGCGAACACCGGGGAGCTGTTTTTT. Translating gives CASSSRALANTGELFF.

Ten or more counts support this clonotype. The chain uses TRBV7-2 and TRBJ2-6, with D unresolved. V was shortened by 5 bases and J by 2 bases, with 10 bases between the two germline ends. Per germline, CDR1 SGHTA and CDR2 FQGNSA. CDR3 length: 15 amino acids. The CDR3 spells CASSLSDTGANVLTF. DNA for the CDR3: TGTGCCAGCAGCCTCAGCGATACTGGGGCCAACGTCCTGACTTTC.

A few counts support this clonotype. V gene TRBV7-3 combines with J gene TRBJ2-1; D gene ambiguous. The CDR3 contains 15 residues. V lost 5 bases and J 8 bases, leaving 19 bases between the germline ends. Germline V gene data show CDR1 as SGHTA and CDR2 as FQGTGA. CDR3 sequence: CASSIWPGPYDEQFF. CDR3 DNA sequence: TGTGCCAGCAGCATCTGGCCCGGGCCATACGATGAGCAGTTCTTC. Drawing the rest from reference TRBV7-3 and TRBJ2-1, the complete variable domain is GAGVSQTPSNKVTEKGKYVELRCDPISGHTALYWYRQSLGQGPEFLIYFQGTGAADDSGLPNDRFFAVRPEGSVSTLKIQRTERGDSAVYLCASSIWPGPYDEQFFGPGTRLTVL.

The rearrangement uses TRBV6-2 or TRBV6-3 and TRBJ2-1, with 9 bases identical to TRBD2. The CDR3 extends over 15 amino acids. Germline V gene lookup returns CDR1 MNHEY and CDR2 SVGEGT. The J segment lost 2 bases and the V segment lost 7 bases, leaving 6 bases of the junction unmatched. In nucleotides, the CDR3 is TGTGCCAGCATTAGCTTAGCGGGAGCCTACAATGAGCAGTTCTTC. Amino acids: CASISLAGAYNEQFF.

This clonotype has a count of ten or more. V usage is TRBV10-3 and J usage is TRBJ2-6; 7 nucleotides align to TRBD1. V was pared by 6 bases and J by 0 bases, with 8 bases of the junction left unmatched. The CDR3 loop spans 17 amino acids. Germline V gene data show CDR1 as ENHRY and CDR2 as SYGVKD. The CDR3 DNA sequence: TGTGCCATCAGGGGCTCCGGGACAGCCTCTGGGGCCAACGTCCTGACTTTC. Residues: CAIRGSGTASGANVLTF.

This clonotype was observed a handful of times. V is TRBV10-3 and J is TRBJ2-3; no firm D call. The CDR3 covers 14 residues. The germline V gene has CDR1 ENHRY and CDR2 SYGVKD. With 1 base removed from V and 2 bases from J, the gap between germline ends came to 7 bases. The CDR3 sequence is CAISELAPTDTQYF. The DNA for the CDR3 is TGTGCCATCAGTGAGTTGGCCCCCACAGATACGCAGTATTTT.

This clonotype was found many times. The chain combines TRBV19 with TRBJ1-1; 9 nucleotides line up with TRBD1. Germline CDR1 and CDR2: LNHDA and SQIVND (reference sequence). This CDR3 region has 17 residues. V shed 6 bases, J shed 4 bases, and the junction held 15 bases outside the gene matches. The DNA for the CDR3 is TGTGCCAGTAGCTTCGACTCCGGGACAGGGACCTCCACTGAAGCTTTCTTT. Amino acid sequence: CASSFDSGTGTSTEAFF.

This clonotype was found many times. The V and J genes are TRBV18 and TRBJ2-1; no firm D call. CDR3 length equals 15 residues. Between the trimmed V and J ends, which lost 1 base and 5 bases, there was a span of 12 bases. Per germline, CDR1 KGHSH and CDR2 LQKENI. The DNA for the CDR3 is TGTGCCAGCTCACCACAGGGTGGAAATCACAATGAGCAGTTCTTC. This sequence encodes CASSPQGGNHNEQFF. The variable domain in full, completed from reference TRBV18 and TRBJ2-1, reads NAGVMQNPRHLVRRRGQEARLRCSPMKGHSHVYWYRQLPEEGLKFMVYLQKENIIDESGMPKERFSAEFPKEGPSILRIQQVVRGDSAAYFCASSPQGGNHNEQFFGPGTRLTVL.

The chain uses TRBV4-1 and TRBJ2-4, with D perhaps matching TRBD1 or TRBD2 (6 bases each). Germline values: CDR1 MGHRA, CDR2 YSYEKL. The CDR3 is 14 amino acids. V was cut by 1 base and J by 9 bases, with 13 bases left in between. CDR3 amino acids: CASSQVKGGAIQYF. DNA for the CDR3: TGCGCCAGCAGCCAAGTAAAGGGGGGAGCCATTCAGTACTTC.

This sequence joins TRBV5-1 and TRBJ1-1; unclear D gene. The germline gives CDR1 SGHRS, CDR2 YFSETQ. The CDR3 consists of 15 residues. The V gene lost 0 bases and the J gene lost 0 bases, with 9 bases spanning the gap. The DNA of the CDR3 is TGCGCCAGCAGCTTGGTTTCGGTAATGAACACTGAAGCTTTCTTT. This codes for CASSLVSVMNTEAFF.

With regard to this clonotype: The missing conserved phenylalanine or tryptophan at the end of this CDR3 makes a read error likely. The J gene is TRBJ2-5, the V gene TRBV7-9; D gene unclear. The CDR3 is 15 amino acids. Germline CDR1 is SEHNR and CDR2 is FQNEAQ (reference sequence). Trimming shortened V by 3 bases and J by 3 bases, and 14 bases separated the two germline ends. The CDR3, as DNA: TGTGCCAGCAGCTTCCCAGTCGGGCTGAAAGAGACCCAGTACTAC. This codes for CASSFPVGLKETQYY.

The rearrangement joins TRBV23-1 to TRBJ1-5; D gene uncertain. TRBV23-1 is an open reading frame whose function is uncertain. V lost 2 bases and J lost 1, with 9 bases in between. The CDR3 has 15 residues. The DNA of the CDR3 is TGCGCCAGCAGTCAAACGCGAGGGAGCAATCAGCCCCAGCATTTT. Encoded protein: CASSQTRGSNQPQHF.

This clonotype was picked up many times. V usage is TRBV7-2 and J usage is TRBJ2-7; 11 bases match TRBD1. The V and J ends lost 4 bases and 0 bases, in that order; junction bases with no gene match: 2. The germline gives CDR1 SGHTA, CDR2 FQGNSA. This CDR3 region has 15 residues. The CDR3 DNA reads as TGTGCCAGCAGCTACGGACAGGGGGCCTCCTACGAGCAGTACTTC. Translated, it gives CASSYGQGASYEQYF.

This clonotype has just a few counts. The chain combines TRBV7-9 with TRBJ1-2, with 9 bases aligning to TRBD1. The germline V gene encodes CDR1 SEHNR and CDR2 FQNEAQ (reference sequence). The CDR3 totals 14 residues. V lost 1 base to trimming and J lost 8 bases; unmatched junction nucleotides: 5. CDR3 sequence (DNA): TGTGCCAGCAGCTTAGGGGACAGGGATCGCGGCTACACCTTC. Encoded protein: CASSLGDRDRGYTF. The full variable domain, completed using reference TRBV7-9 and TRBJ1-2, is DTGVSQNPRHKITKRGQNVTFRCDPISEHNRLYWYRQTLGQGPEFLTYFQNEAQLEKSRLLSDRFSAERPKGSFSTLEIQRTEQGDSAMYLCASSLGDRDRGYTFGSGTRLTVV.

Many counts were recorded for this clonotype. J is TRBJ2-7 and V is TRBV7-2, with 7 bases aligning to TRBD2. Germline trimming cut 5 bases from V and 5 bases from J; bases unmatched to any gene: 6. From germline, CDR1 is SGHTA and CDR2 FQGNSA. The CDR3 extends over 13 amino acids. Written as DNA, the CDR3 is TGTGCCAGCAGCCTGGGGGGGTACGACGAGCAGTACTTC. Encoded protein: CASSLGGYDEQYF.

This clonotype was counted between two and nine times. The chain recombines TRBV18 with TRBJ1-1; unclear D gene. CDR3 size: 14 residues. Germline V gene lookup returns CDR1 KGHSH and CDR2 LQKENI. V was cut by 3 bases and J by 0 bases, with 8 bases left in between. The CDR3, as DNA: TGTGCCAGCTCACCCGGACGGCTGAACACTGAAGCTTTCTTT. Protein product: CASSPGRLNTEAFF.

The chain has TRBV30 and TRBJ1-2; no clear D gene. Germline V gene lookup returns CDR1 GTSNPN and CDR2 SVGIG (reference sequence). V lost 3 bases to trimming and J lost 5 bases, with 10 bases between them. The CDR3 spans 12 residues. CDR3 residues: CAWRRTAYGYTF. In nucleotides, the CDR3 is TGTGCCTGGAGACGGACGGCTTATGGCTACACCTTC.

This clonotype was detected only a few times. The CDR3 loop reads CASSEKGQWAYNEQFF. The CDR3 bases are TGTGCCAGCAGTGAGAAAGGACAGTGGGCCTACAATGAGCAGTTCTTC. J is TRBJ2-1 and V is TRBV6-1, with D possibly matching TRBD1 (6 bases). Trimming stripped 3 bases from V and 2 bases from J, with 14 bases between. Germline loops: CDR1 MNHNS, CDR2 SASEGT. There are 16 residues in the CDR3.

This clonotype was counted many times. V is TRBV7-2 and J is TRBJ1-3; D is possibly TRBD1 (5 bases). V dropped 4 bases and J dropped 2 bases, with 18 bases sitting between them. The CDR3 covers 17 residues. CDR1 and CDR2 (germline): SGHTA, FQGNSA. The CDR3 sequence is CASSSKLSGDPGNTIYF. CDR3 DNA: TGTGCCAGCAGCTCCAAGTTATCCGGGGACCCTGGAAACACCATATATTTT.